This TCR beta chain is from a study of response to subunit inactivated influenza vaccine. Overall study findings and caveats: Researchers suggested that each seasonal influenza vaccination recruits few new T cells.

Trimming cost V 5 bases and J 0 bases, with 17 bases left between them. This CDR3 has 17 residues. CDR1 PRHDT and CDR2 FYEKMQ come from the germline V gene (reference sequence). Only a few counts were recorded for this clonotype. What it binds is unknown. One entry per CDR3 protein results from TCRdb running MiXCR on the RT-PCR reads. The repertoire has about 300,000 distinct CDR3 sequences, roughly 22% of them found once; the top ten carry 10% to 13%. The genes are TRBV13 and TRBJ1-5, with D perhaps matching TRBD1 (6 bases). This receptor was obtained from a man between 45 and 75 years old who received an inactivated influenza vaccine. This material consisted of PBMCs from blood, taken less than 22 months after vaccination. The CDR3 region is CASSIGMGHLSNQPQHF. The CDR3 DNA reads TGTGCCAGCAGCATTGGAATGGGACACCTTAGCAATCAGCCCCAGCATTTT.